Sequencing of this T cell receptor (beta chain) was carried out in a study of radiation and T cells in renal cell carcinoma. The CDR3 extends over 13 amino acids. Germline-derived CDR1 and CDR2 are SGHAT and FQNNGV. The germline V and J ends were trimmed by 1 base and 3 bases, with 3 bases remaining between them. Comments on this clone: Its antigen is as yet unknown.

Findings and caveats of the study: Top tumor clonotypes rose in blood 2 weeks post-radiation, then contracted.

Time point given: blood 4 weeks post-SBRT, at nephrectomy. The treatment was: 15 Gy SBRT to primary tumor, nephrectomy 4 weeks later. Nephrectomy followed 15 Gy stereotactic body radiation by 4 weeks. This renal cell carcinoma was of the clear cell type. This table comes from immunoSEQ multiplex PCR, and its TCRdb copy is limited to in-frame clones, with some not included. Of 75,000 to 95,000 clones listed, 85% are singletons. Material: blood, obtained from a patient whose treatment included radiotherapy and nephrectomy. This sequence joins TRBV11-2 and TRBJ2-2; D gene unclear. This TCR came from a man in his fifties or sixties with renal cell carcinoma. The CDR3 sequence: CASSLVDTGELFF. CDR3 DNA: TGTGCCAGCAGCTTAGTGGACACCGGGGAGCTGTTTTTT.